This T cell receptor beta chain was identified in a study of type 1 and type 2 diabetes patients. About the research overall: The cohort mixed type 1 diabetes, type 2 diabetes and nondiabetic donors.

PCR was run on genomic DNA. Multiplex PCR with 30 forward and 13 reverse primers amplified the TCR beta CDR3. TCRdb redid the calling of the multiplex PCR reads with MiXCR, one entry per CDR3 protein. The sample includes a few hundred thousand distinct CDR3 sequences, roughly 50% of them seen just once. Germline V CDR1 and CDR2: LNHDA, SQIVND (reference sequence). V lost 2 bases, J lost 8 bases, and 12 bases lay in between. The CDR3 runs 14 residues. This clonotype has ten or more counts. This TCR was recovered from a man aged 18 to 30 with type 2 diabetes. Sequenced input: peripheral blood mononuclear cells (PBMCs). This chain links TRBV19 with TRBJ1-4; D is unresolved. The CDR3 nucleotides are TGTGCCAGTAGTATACCCTCAACGGGGGAAAAACTGTTTTTT. Encoded protein: CASSIPSTGEKLFF.